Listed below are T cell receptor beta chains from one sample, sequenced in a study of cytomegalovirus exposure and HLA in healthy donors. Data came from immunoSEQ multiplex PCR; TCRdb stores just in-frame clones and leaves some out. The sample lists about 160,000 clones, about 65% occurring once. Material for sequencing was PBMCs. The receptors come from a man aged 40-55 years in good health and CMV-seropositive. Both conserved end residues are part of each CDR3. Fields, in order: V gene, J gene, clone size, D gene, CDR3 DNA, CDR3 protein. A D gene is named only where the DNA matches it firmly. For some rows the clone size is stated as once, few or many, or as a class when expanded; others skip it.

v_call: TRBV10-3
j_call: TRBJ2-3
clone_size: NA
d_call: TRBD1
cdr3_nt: TGTGCCATCAGTCGGGACAGGGATTACACAGATACGCAGTATTTT
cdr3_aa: CAISRDRDYTDTQYF

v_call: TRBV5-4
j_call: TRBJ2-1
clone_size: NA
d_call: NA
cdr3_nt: TGTGCCAGCAGCTTGGTTGGAGGCAGGGGGGACGATGAGCAGTTCTTC
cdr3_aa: CASSLVGGRGDDEQFF

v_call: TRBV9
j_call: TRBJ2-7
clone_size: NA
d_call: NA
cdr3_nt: TGTGCCAGCAGCCCCACGGCGGGCCCCGGGGAGCAGTACTTC
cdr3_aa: CASSPTAGPGEQYF

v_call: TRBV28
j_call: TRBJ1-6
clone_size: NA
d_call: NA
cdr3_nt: TGTGCCAGCAGCCCAATCCCCCAGGGGAGAACCCATTCACCCCTCCACTTT
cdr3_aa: CASSPIPQGRTHSPLHF

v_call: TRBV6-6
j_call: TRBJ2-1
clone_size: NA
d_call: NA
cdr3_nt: TGTGCCAGCAGCCTAGGGGTTTACAATGAGCAGTTCTTC
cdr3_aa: CASSLGVYNEQFF

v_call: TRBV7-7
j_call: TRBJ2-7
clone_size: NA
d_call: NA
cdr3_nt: TGTGCTAGCAGCTTAGGACCGGACAAAAGCTCCTACGAGCAGTACTTC
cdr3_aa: CASSLGPDKSSYEQYF

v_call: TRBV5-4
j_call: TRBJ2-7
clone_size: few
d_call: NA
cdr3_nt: TGTGCCAGCAGCAACAATGCGGGGGCAGGGAACTTC
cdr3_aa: CASSNNAGAGNF

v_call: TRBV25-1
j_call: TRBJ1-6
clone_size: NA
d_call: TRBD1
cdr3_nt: TGTGCCAGCAACCCGGACAGGGCCCCTAATTCACCCCTCCACTTT
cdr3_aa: CASNPDRAPNSPLHF

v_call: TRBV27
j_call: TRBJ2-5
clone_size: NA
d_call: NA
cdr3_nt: TGTGCCAGCAGTTTGTCTAGGGGAAGGGAAGAGACCCAGTACTTC
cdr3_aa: CASSLSRGREETQYF

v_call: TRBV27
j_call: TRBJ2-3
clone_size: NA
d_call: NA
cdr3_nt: TGTGCCAGCAGTCCACTGGACACCACAGATACGCAGTATTTT
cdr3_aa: CASSPLDTTDTQYF

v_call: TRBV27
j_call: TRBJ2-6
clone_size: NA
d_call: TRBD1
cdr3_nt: TGTGCCAGCAGTTGGCAGGGGGCCGATTGGACGGGGGCCAACGTCCTGACTTTC
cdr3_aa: CASSWQGADWTGANVLTF

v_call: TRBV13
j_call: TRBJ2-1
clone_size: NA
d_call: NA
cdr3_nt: TGTGCCAGCAGCTTTTCCTCAGGACAGCTTTACAATGAGCAGTTCTTC
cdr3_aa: CASSFSSGQLYNEQFF

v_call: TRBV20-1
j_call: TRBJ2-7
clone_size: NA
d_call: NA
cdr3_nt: TGCAGTGCTAGAGATCAGTACGAGCAGTACTTC
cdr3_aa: CSARDQYEQYF

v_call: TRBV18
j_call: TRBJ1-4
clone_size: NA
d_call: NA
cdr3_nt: TGTGCCAGCTCACCACGCCGCAGCGGTGAAAAACTGTTTTTT
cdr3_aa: CASSPRRSGEKLFF

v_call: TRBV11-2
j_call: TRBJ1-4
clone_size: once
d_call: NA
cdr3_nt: TGTGCCAGCAGCTATACGACAGGTTCTAATGAAAAACTGTTTTTT
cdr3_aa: CASSYTTGSNEKLFF

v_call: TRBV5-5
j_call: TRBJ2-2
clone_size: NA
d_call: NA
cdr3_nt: TGTGCCAGCAGCTTGGAGCCGGGGGGCGCGAACACCGGGGAGCTGTTTTTT
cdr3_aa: CASSLEPGGANTGELFF

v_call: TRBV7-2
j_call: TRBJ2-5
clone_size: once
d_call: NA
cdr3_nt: TGTGCCAGCAGCTCGGACTACTGGGAGACCCAGTACTTC
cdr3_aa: CASSSDYWETQYF

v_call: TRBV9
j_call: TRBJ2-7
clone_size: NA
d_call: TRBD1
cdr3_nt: TGTGCCAGCAGCCCCTGGGACAGGGGTTACGAGCAGTACTTC
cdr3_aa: CASSPWDRGYEQYF

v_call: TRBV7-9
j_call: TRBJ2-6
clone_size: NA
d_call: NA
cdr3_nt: TGTGCCAGCAGCACTTCGGAGGCAACGGGGGCCAACGTCCTGACTTTC
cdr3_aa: CASSTSEATGANVLTF

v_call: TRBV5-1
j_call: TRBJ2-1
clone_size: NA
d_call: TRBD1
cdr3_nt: TGCGCCACAGCTCAGGGGGCTTATGGGTCCTACAATGAGCAGTTCTTC
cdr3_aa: CATAQGAYGSYNEQFF

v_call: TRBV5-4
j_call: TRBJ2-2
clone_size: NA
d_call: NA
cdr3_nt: TGTGCCAGCAGTACGGGTCGAGCGGTCGGGGAGCTGTTTTTT
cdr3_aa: CASSTGRAVGELFF

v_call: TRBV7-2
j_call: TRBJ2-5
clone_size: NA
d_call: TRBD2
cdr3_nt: TGTGCCAGCAGCTTAGAGCGGGGGGGTAAGACCCAGTACTTC
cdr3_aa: CASSLERGGKTQYF

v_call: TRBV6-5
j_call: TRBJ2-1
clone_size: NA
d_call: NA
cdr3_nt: TGTGCCAGCGCCCCGAGCGCCTACAATGAGCAGTTCTTC
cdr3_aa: CASAPSAYNEQFF

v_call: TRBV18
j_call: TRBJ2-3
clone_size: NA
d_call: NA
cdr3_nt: TGTGCCAGCTCATTGGGAGGACAGGAGGTGGATACGCAGTATTTT
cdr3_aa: CASSLGGQEVDTQYF

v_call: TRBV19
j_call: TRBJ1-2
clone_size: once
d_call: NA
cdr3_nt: TGTGCCAGTAGTAAGACGGAGAACTATGGCTACACCTTC
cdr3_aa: CASSKTENYGYTF